The TCR beta chain described here comes from a study of blood T cell repertoires in COVID-19. Study information: Samples of COVID-19 (acute and convalescent) were obtained from the United States, Italy and Spain.

Germline V CDR1 and CDR2: MNHEY, SVGAGI. CDR3 length: 15 amino acids. V shed 5 bases, J shed 4 bases, and the junction held 9 bases outside the gene matches. Profiling relied on immunoSEQ multiplex PCR, and the TCRdb table lists in-frame clones only, not all of them. The sample consists of 250,000 to 400,000 clones, more than 70% of them appearing once. The J gene is TRBJ1-2, the V gene TRBV6-5; TRBD1 matches at 8 bases. Input material: peripheral blood. The sequence came from a woman in her 30s with COVID-19, enrolled during active disease. Here the CDR3 DNA reads TGTGCCAGCAGTCCTCGACAGGGGACCTTCTATGGCTACACCTTC. Residues: CASSPRQGTFYGYTF.